This TCR beta chain appears in the sequencing data of a study of shared clonotypes between healthy human individuals. Findings and limits, study-wide: The naive CD4 repertoires of several donors were compared, and around 4.7% of clonotypes were shared.

Using 200 ng DNA, about 29,000 T cell genomes, the sorted-subset replicate PCRs were run. The table came from immunoSEQ multiplex PCR; TCRdb's copy has only in-frame clones and leaves some out. This repertoire shows a few million clones, more than 90% found once; its top ten account for over 0.1%. Remarks on this clone: Its specificity is unknown.

Germline-derived CDR1 and CDR2 are MNHNS and SASEGT. The CDR3 is made up of 15 amino acids. Trimming at V came to 2 bases and at J to 7 bases, leaving 4 bases not matched to a gene. Sequencing was carried out using naive CD4+ T cells sorted from blood. Subset in this sample: CD45RA+ positively selected. This chain connects TRBV6-1 to TRBJ1-6; TRBD1 aligns across 8 bases. The clonotype comes from a man between 18 and 29 years old in good health. CDR3 region: CASSETTGANSPLHF. CDR3 nucleotide sequence: TGTGCCAGCAGTGAAACGACAGGGGCAAATTCACCCCTCCACTTT.